This TCR beta chain was sequenced during a study of blood T cell repertoires in COVID-19. Study background: Whether acute or convalescent, the COVID-19 samples came from the United States, Italy and Spain.

TCRdb keeps only in-frame clones here, not all; method: immunoSEQ multiplex PCR. The sample has tens of thousands of clones, approximately 87% seen once. This CDR3 has 15 amino acids. Trimming took off 3 bases at V and 0 bases at J, with 12 bases between the two ends. Germline V gene lookup returns CDR1 DFQATT and CDR2 SNEGSKA (reference sequence). Input material: peripheral blood. The chain couples TRBV20-1 to TRBJ2-1; D is undetermined. This sequence was found in a human donor in a cohort sampled during active COVID-19. CDR3 sequence: CSASPFRSSYNEQFF. The DNA of the CDR3 is TGCAGTGCTAGTCCCTTTCGGAGCTCCTACAATGAGCAGTTCTTC.